This TCR beta chain was sequenced for a study of T cells in narcolepsy. About the research overall: Enrolled donors included narcolepsy type 1 or type 2 patients and healthy controls.

Study observations and caveats: Comparing one patient's CSF and blood CD4+ clonotypes highlighted HCRT- and TRIB2-specific autoreactive clonotypes. Some memory CD4+ repertoires had no autoreactive clone sequences. Healthy controls reportedly lacked the autoreactive clonotypes serially found in patients' blood.

V was pared by 8 bases and J by 6 bases, with 5 bases of the junction left unmatched. The CDR3 consists of 13 residues. Per germline, CDR1 MNHEY and CDR2 SVGAGI. Comments on this clone: As yet, its antigen is unknown.

Assay: immunoSEQ multiplex PCR; the TCRdb copy retains only in-frame clones and omits some. The table lists about 34,000 clones, 75% to 90% of them singletons, with roughly 2.5% in the top ten. Material: CD45RA- memory CD4+ T cells from PBMCs. The TCR sequence derives from a human donor with narcolepsy. The rearrangement joins TRBV6-5 to TRBJ2-1, with 9 bases aligning to TRBD2. CDR3 nucleotide sequence: TGTGCCAGCCGGCGGGGGGGCGTCAATGAGCAGTTCTTC. This encodes CASRRGGVNEQFF.